Listed below are T cell receptor beta chains from one sample, sequenced in a study of blood T cell repertoires in COVID-19. Some clones are missing from TCRdb's copy, which holds only in-frame ones; the method was immunoSEQ multiplex PCR. The sample shows some 70,000 clones, roughly three quarters of them seen only once. The sequencing input was peripheral blood. The source of these receptors is a woman aged 45-59 years with acute or convalescent COVID-19. CDR3s leave out the opening cysteine and the closing phenylalanine or tryptophan. The D gene is left open where the match is weak.

>TRBV19|NA|TRBJ2-7
ASSDRLGLNTYEQY
>TRBV25-1|TRBD1|TRBJ1-6
ASNGQGNSPLH
>TRBV7-9|NA|TRBJ2-6
ASSSPGWGNQANVLT
>TRBV5-4|TRBD1|TRBJ1-6
ASSLPDRGSGNSPLH
>TRBV28|NA|TRBJ1-5
ASSQGWVNQPQH
>TRBV9|NA|TRBJ2-1
ASSGEGGEQF
>TRBV2|NA|TRBJ1-1
ASTRVGGATEAF
>TRBV3-1/TRBV3-2|TRBD1|TRBJ1-2
ASSQDDRVYGYT
>TRBV29-1|NA|TRBJ2-7
SFYDRDYEQY
>TRBV6-1|TRBD1|TRBJ1-1
ASRDRGRDTEAF